The T cell receptor beta chain under discussion was sequenced for a study of identical twins. Study-level results: High-abundance cord blood beta clonotypes had fewer insertions; memory repertoires showed none.

In regard to this clonotype: Its specificity is not known.

TCRdb passed the 5' RACE reads through MiXCR, listing each CDR3 protein once. The sample yields some 900,000 distinct CDR3 sequences, about 12% seen once. This CDR3 contains 15 residues. The V end lost 1 base, the J end lost 1 base, and 10 bases lay between the germline ends. CDR1 is LNHNV, CDR2 YYDKDF, per germline (reference sequence). This same sample was also part of a study on yellow fever vaccine responses in identical twins.

The V and J genes are TRBV15 and TRBJ1-1; perhaps TRBD1 as D (6 bases). The TCR was taken from a woman aged 18 to 35 in good health. Sequenced material: PBMCs. CDR3 sequence: CATSRGGGANTEAFF. In DNA form, the CDR3 reads TGTGCCACCAGCAGAGGAGGGGGAGCGAACACTGAAGCTTTCTTT. The complete variable domain, with remaining parts taken from reference TRBV15 and TRBJ1-1, reads DAMVIQNPRYQVTQFGKPVTLSCSQTLNHNVMYWYQQKSSQAPKLLFHYYDKDFNNEADTPDNFQSRRPNTSFCFLDIRSPGLGDTAMYLCATSRGGGANTEAFFGQGTRLTVV.